The 24 T cell receptor beta chains presented below share a single source sample, sequenced in a study of T cell responses to AZD1222 COVID-19 vaccine. The method was immunoSEQ multiplex PCR; TCRdb's version includes in-frame clones alone and lacks a portion of them. The table has 140,000 to 150,000 clones, about 94% seen once. The specimen comprised peripheral blood, sampled on day 0 of AZD1222 vaccination. These TCRs come from an adult in good health.

This chain uses TRBV10-3 with TRBJ2-1; 10 positions agree with TRBD2. V lost 4 bases and J lost 7; bases outside the gene matches: 7. Germline assignment: CDR1 ENHRY and CDR2 SYGVKD. This CDR3 comprises 15 residues. The CDR3 coding sequence is TGTGCCATCAGTGGCGAAACTAGCGGGAAAAATGAGCAGTTCTTC. Residues: CAISGETSGKNEQFF.

This chain links TRBV7-9 with TRBJ2-1, with TRBD2 matching over 10 bases. Germline V gene data show CDR1 as SEHNR and CDR2 as FQNEAQ (reference sequence). V shed 4 bases and J 5 bases; nucleotides not matched to a gene: 5. This CDR3 contains 15 residues. The DNA of the CDR3 is TGTGCCAGCAGCTCCAGCGGGAGGGCAGACAATGAGCAGTTCTTC. This gives the protein CASSSSGRADNEQFF.

The chain is built from TRBV4-1 and TRBJ2-7; D call uncertain. Germline loops: CDR1 MGHRA, CDR2 YSYEKL. The germline V and J ends were trimmed by 0 bases and 7 bases, with 16 bases remaining between them. This CDR3 region has 15 residues. The CDR3 here is CASSQEGLGLGEQYF. As DNA, the CDR3 is TGCGCCAGCAGCCAAGAAGGGCTGGGCCTGGGTGAGCAGTACTTC.

In DNA form, the CDR3 reads TGTGCCAGCAGCTCCGACAGGGGTGGCGGCTACACCTTC. Translated, it gives CASSSDRGGGYTF. This chain joins TRBV5-4 and TRBJ1-2; the match to TRBD1 covers 8 bases. Germline CDR1 is SGHNT and CDR2 is YYREEE (reference sequence). V lost 3 bases and J lost 8; bases outside the gene matches: 6. This CDR3 has 13 amino acids.

This rearrangement joins TRBV7-2 to TRBJ2-5; maybe TRBD1 (6 bases). Deletions cut 5 bases from V and 0 bases from J, with 13 bases between. The CDR3 extends over 15 amino acids. CDR1 and CDR2 (germline): SGHTA, FQGNSA. CDR3 sequence reads: CASSIWTANQETQYF. The CDR3 coding sequence is TGTGCCAGCAGCATATGGACAGCTAACCAAGAGACCCAGTACTTC.

The chain uses TRBV19 and TRBJ2-7; D could derive from TRBD1 or TRBD2 (5 bases each). Trimming left V 5 bases short and J 5 bases short, with 10 bases between. The germline CDR1 and CDR2 sequences are LNHDA and SQIVND (reference sequence). This CDR3 is built from 12 residues. The chain's CDR3 is CASSDWGNEQYF. The CDR3 DNA reads as TGTGCCAGTAGTGATTGGGGGAACGAGCAGTACTTC.

This chain joins TRBV2 and TRBJ2-5; no clear D. CDR3 length: 12 residues. V was cut by 8 bases and J by 4 bases, with 11 bases left in between. Germline CDR1 SNHLY, CDR2 FYNNEI. CDR3 sequence reads: CASWGSAETQYF. DNA for the CDR3: TGTGCCAGCTGGGGTAGTGCAGAGACCCAGTACTTC. The full variable domain, with the rest looked up from reference TRBV2 and TRBJ2-5, is EPEVTQTPSHQVTQMGQEVILRCVPISNHLYFYWYRQILGQKVEFLVSFYNNEISEKSEIFDDQFSVERPDGSNFTLKIRSTKLEDSAMYFCASWGSAETQYFGPGTRLLVL.

The chain couples TRBV5-1 to TRBJ2-7, with 7 bases lining up with TRBD1. Trimming cost V 1 base and J 6 bases; bases outside gene matches: 7. Germline CDR1 reads SGHRS; CDR2 reads YFSETQ. The CDR3 covers 14 residues. CDR3 amino acids: CASSLQGVGFEQYF. Written as DNA, the CDR3 is TGCGCCAGCAGCTTGCAGGGGGTCGGTTTCGAGCAGTACTTC.

The chain combines TRBV6-5 with TRBJ2-5; TRBD2 is a possible D gene (6 bases). The germline CDR1 and CDR2 sequences are MNHEY and SVGAGI. V lost 7 bases to trimming and J lost 2 bases, with 14 bases between them. The CDR3 is made up of 14 amino acids. CDR3 sequence: CASTPERAQETQYF. CDR3 DNA: TGTGCCAGCACCCCGGAGCGGGCGCAAGAGACCCAGTACTTC.

The chain combines TRBV28 with TRBJ1-4, with a possible D match to TRBD1 (5 bases). Trimming left V 3 bases short and J 7 bases short, with 9 bases between. The CDR3 is 13 residues long. The V gene's germline CDR1 is MDHEN and CDR2 SYDVKM. CDR3 in DNA: TGTGCCAGCAGTTTTTCAGGGAGTGAAAAACTGTTTTTT. It codes for CASSFSGSEKLFF.

The rearrangement joins TRBV19 to TRBJ2-7; unclear D gene. V was clipped by 3 bases and J by 3 bases, with 9 bases between them. CDR1 is LNHDA and CDR2 is SQIVND in the germline V gene (reference sequence). The CDR3 extends over 13 amino acids. The CDR3 DNA is TGTGCCAGTAGTATGGCGTCAGACTACGAGCAGTACTTC. It specifies CASSMASDYEQYF.

V usage is TRBV6-1 and J usage is TRBJ2-4, with no clear D. Germline CDR1 reads MNHNS; CDR2 reads SASEGT. This CDR3 is 14 amino acids long. Trimming stripped 1 base from V and 0 bases from J, with 4 bases between. CDR3 coding DNA: TGTGCCAGCAGTGAAGAAGTAGCCAAAAACATTCAGTACTTC. Protein: CASSEEVAKNIQYF.

The genes are TRBV19 and TRBJ2-7; the match to TRBD2 covers 10 bases. Germline CDR1 is LNHDA and CDR2 is SQIVND (reference sequence). The CDR3 length is 14 residues. V was clipped by 7 bases and J by 5 bases; unmatched bases: 8. The DNA of the CDR3 is TGTGCCAGTACAACTAGCGGGAAACCTGACGAGCAGTACTTC. This translates into CASTTSGKPDEQYF.

The V and J genes are TRBV5-1 and TRBJ1-6; D is ambiguous. Germline loops: CDR1 SGHRS, CDR2 YFSETQ. This CDR3 region has 14 residues. V lost 0 bases and J 8 bases, leaving 9 bases between the germline ends. In DNA, the CDR3 is TGCGCCAGCAGCTTGGAGGGTGTGGATTCACCCCTCCACTTT. Its translation is CASSLEGVDSPLHF.

V gene TRBV7-9 combines with J gene TRBJ1-1; D perhaps matches TRBD1 (5 bases). The CDR3 consists of 17 residues. Germline V CDR1 and CDR2: SEHNR, FQNEAQ (reference sequence). V lost 3 bases, J lost 1 base, and 18 bases lay in between. The CDR3 bases are TGTGCCAGCAGCTTCCAGATCGGACACGGAAAGAACACTGAAGCTTTCTTT. As protein: CASSFQIGHGKNTEAFF.

This clone appeared once. V gene TRBV19 combines with J gene TRBJ1-1, with D unresolved. The CDR3 totals 14 residues. Per germline, CDR1 LNHDA and CDR2 SQIVND (reference sequence). The V end lost 0 bases, the J end lost 9 bases, and 14 bases lay between the germline ends. The CDR3 protein is CASSIDAAGPKAFF. The CDR3 nucleotides are TGTGCCAGTAGTATAGACGCAGCGGGTCCGAAAGCTTTCTTT.

V usage is TRBV20-1 and J usage is TRBJ2-4, with D perhaps TRBD2 (6 bases). This CDR3 is built from 11 residues. In germline, CDR1 is DFQATT, CDR2 SNEGSKA (reference sequence). V was shortened by 3 bases and J by 9 bases, with 9 bases between the two germline ends. DNA of the CDR3: TGCAGTGCTAGTGAAGCGGGCATTCAGTACTTC. This translates into CSASEAGIQYF.

The chain recombines TRBV6-5 with TRBJ2-5; TRBD1 matches 7 bases. Germline V gives CDR1 MNHEY, CDR2 SVGAGI. This CDR3 comprises 13 residues. V shed 6 bases, J shed 5 bases, and the junction held 6 bases outside the gene matches. CDR3 amino acids: CASRSGQDETQYF. CDR3 DNA: TGTGCCAGCAGGTCCGGACAGGACGAGACCCAGTACTTC.

For the CDR3, the DNA is TGTGCCTGGGAGCGTCCGGGACAGGGTACAGAAAAACTGTTTTTT. Its protein is CAWERPGQGTEKLFF. This rearrangement joins TRBV30 to TRBJ1-4; 9 positions agree with TRBD1. CDR1 and CDR2 from the germline V gene are GTSNPN and SVGIG (reference sequence). The V gene end was trimmed by 5 bases and the J gene end by 8 bases; junction bases not matched to a gene: 12. This CDR3 contains 15 residues.

This chain connects TRBV5-1 to TRBJ2-7; maybe TRBD1 (6 bases). The V and J ends lost 2 bases and 9 bases respectively, with 24 bases between them. CDR1 SGHRS and CDR2 YFSETQ come from the germline V gene. The CDR3 extends over 16 amino acids. The CDR3: CASSFTMGAGEGAQYF. The CDR3 DNA follows: TGCGCCAGCAGCTTCACGATGGGGGCCGGAGAAGGCGCGCAGTACTTC.

This clone was counted once. J is TRBJ1-4 and V is TRBV24-1; the match to TRBD1 covers 8 bases. This CDR3 comprises 15 residues. Germline V gives CDR1 KGHDR, CDR2 SFDVKD. The V and J ends lost 4 bases and 3 bases, in that order; junction bases with no gene match: 3. As DNA, the CDR3 is TGTGCCACCAGTGACACAGGGGGGCCTAATGAAAAACTGTTTTTT. As protein: CATSDTGGPNEKLFF.

The chain links TRBV12-5 to TRBJ2-7; no reliable D call. The germline V gene encodes CDR1 LGHNT and CDR2 FRNRAP. This CDR3 is built from 14 residues. Trimming pared 3 bases from V and 3 bases from J, leaving 12 bases between. CDR3 loop: CASGFRSSGYEQYF. In DNA form, the CDR3 reads TGTGCTAGTGGTTTCCGGAGCTCGGGCTACGAGCAGTACTTC.

The genes are TRBV2 and TRBJ2-7; D gene uncertain. V dropped 6 bases and J dropped 4 bases, with 13 bases sitting between them. CDR1 and CDR2 from the germline V gene are SNHLY and FYNNEI. The CDR3 loop spans 13 amino acids. The CDR3 sequence is CASRAPSNYEQYF. CDR3 in DNA: TGTGCCAGCAGGGCCCCCTCGAATTACGAGCAGTACTTC.

The CDR3 nucleotides read TGTGCCAGCAGTTTTGCCCGTTCCTACGAGCAGTACTTC. This codes for CASSFARSYEQYF. This chain joins TRBV12-3 or TRBV12-4 and TRBJ2-7, with D hard to call. The CDR3 covers 13 residues. V was cut by 3 bases and J by 1 base, with 7 bases left in between.